This TCR beta chain was observed in a study of beta chain features in type 1 diabetes. Study at large: There were 90 million to 110 million sorted cells examined across all samples.

This clone occurred a few times. No antigen is known for it. The entirety of the isolated RNA underwent reverse transcription, so expressed TCRB transcripts were sequenced. Sequenced by immunoSEQ multiplex PCR; TCRdb stores in-frame clones only, minus some. The sample comprises 95,000 to 110,000 clones, under 30% of which are singletons, and around 0.5% rests with the top ten. Staining for CD45RO/CCR7/CD25/CD127/CD95/CD27 allowed sorting of CD4+ naive, central memory, regulatory and stem cell-like memory cells. V shed 5 bases and J shed 6 bases, with 15 bases lying between them. The CDR3 runs 14 residues. Germline V gene sequence: CDR1 SNHLY, CDR2 FYNNEI. Study-wide results and caveats: Across all four CD4+ subsets, people with type 1 diabetes showed modestly shorter TCRB CDR3s. cDNA-based sequencing might over-represent cells highly expressing TCR.

Sample: central memory CD4+ T cells from blood. The receptor was isolated from a woman aged 18 to 35 with type 1 diabetes. The chain carries TRBV2 and TRBJ2-3, with D maybe TRBD1 (8 bases). CDR3 region: CASSLTGEGDTQYF. The CDR3 nucleotides read TGTGCCAGCAGTCTGACAGGGGAGGGGGATACGCAGTATTTT.